These 16 T cell receptor beta chains were sequenced from one sample in a study of blood T cell repertoires in COVID-19. Produced via immunoSEQ multiplex PCR; TCRdb's table is partial and in-frame only. The sample has about 120,000 clones; around three quarters are singletons. Sequences were obtained from peripheral blood. Receptor source: a man aged 55 to 70 with active or convalescent COVID-19.

This chain uses TRBV5-1 with TRBJ1-4, with D possibly TRBD1 on 5 matching bases. Trimming stripped 4 bases from V and 2 bases from J, with 9 bases between. The CDR3 length is 14 residues. CDR1 is SGHRS, CDR2 YFSETQ, per germline. CDR3 protein: CASSRGNTNEKLFF. CDR3 coding DNA: TGCGCCAGCAGCCGGGGGAACACTAATGAAAAACTGTTTTTT.

This chain connects TRBV28 to TRBJ1-5, with TRBD1 matching 8 bases. The trim removed 2 bases at V and 7 bases at J, leaving 7 bases unmatched. Germline-derived CDR1 and CDR2 are MDHEN and SYDVKM. This CDR3 comprises 15 residues. In DNA, the CDR3 is TGTGCCAGCAGTTTAGACCACCAGGGGGCACAGCCCCAGCATTTT. It encodes CASSLDHQGAQPQHF.

V is TRBV6-4 and J is TRBJ1-6, with a tentative D call TRBD1 (6 bases). Trimming cost V 3 bases and J 10 bases, with 13 bases left between them. This CDR3 is 14 amino acids long. Germline CDR1 reads MRHNA; CDR2 reads SNTAGT. The DNA for the CDR3 is TGTGCCAGCAGTGATTCTACAGGGAGCTCACCCCTCCACTTT. This encodes CASSDSTGSSPLHF.

This chain links TRBV3-1 (or the pseudogene TRBV3-2) with TRBJ2-2, with D maybe TRBD2 (6 bases). The length of the CDR3 is 15 residues. Germline CDR1 LGHDT, CDR2 YNNKEL (reference sequence). Between the trimmed V and J ends, which lost 1 base and 8 bases, there was a span of 14 bases. For the CDR3, the DNA is TGTGCCAGCAGCCAAGCACGCGGGATGACGGGGGAGCTGTTTTTT. Translated: CASSQARGMTGELFF.

This rearrangement joins TRBV28 to TRBJ2-7; D uncertain. Germline V gene sequence: CDR1 MDHEN, CDR2 SYDVKM. The length of the CDR3 is 14 residues. V was cut by 10 bases and J by 0 bases, with 16 bases left in between. The DNA of the CDR3 is TGTGCCACCGAACGGGTCCTTAGCTCCTACGAGCAGTACTTC. This gives the protein CATERVLSSYEQYF.

The chain couples TRBV6-6 to TRBJ2-7; 8 bases are a match to TRBD1. Germline V gives CDR1 MNHNY, CDR2 SVGAGI (reference sequence). The CDR3 length is 14 residues. With 7 bases clipped from V and 2 bases from J, the junction kept 7 bases outside the gene matches. The CDR3 region has the DNA TGTGCCAGCACCAGCGGACAGGGCACCTACGAGCAGTACTTC. It yields the protein CASTSGQGTYEQYF.

This clone was seen only once. The chain carries TRBV7-2 and TRBJ1-2; TRBD1 agrees at 7 bases. Trimming took 5 bases from V and 8 from J; bases not matched to a gene: 14. The germline V gene encodes CDR1 SGHTA and CDR2 FQGNSA. The CDR3 is made up of 15 amino acids. The CDR3 DNA is TGTGCCAGCAGCCTTCGTCAGGGGGACCATGGGGGCTACACCTTC. Its translation is CASSLRQGDHGGYTF.

This sequence joins TRBV2 and TRBJ1-2; 8 bases align to TRBD1. The CDR3 contains 14 residues. The germline CDR1 and CDR2 sequences are SNHLY and FYNNEI. V lost 7 bases to trimming and J lost 2 bases; unmatched junction nucleotides: 6. The CDR3 region has the DNA TGTGCCAGCACCCGGACAGGGCCAAACTATGGCTACACCTTC. This sequence encodes CASTRTGPNYGYTF.

The chain is built from TRBV15 and TRBJ2-1, with TRBD2 matching over 11 bases. This CDR3 is built from 16 residues. V was pared by 0 bases and J by 7 bases, with 5 bases of the junction left unmatched. Per the germline V gene, CDR1 is LNHNV and CDR2 is YYDKDF (reference sequence). The CDR3 loop reads CATSRDLAGGGNEQFF. CDR3 DNA: TGTGCCACCAGCAGAGATTTAGCGGGAGGGGGTAATGAGCAGTTCTTC.

This clone was seen at least ten times. This sequence joins TRBV27 and TRBJ1-1; D is uncertain. CDR1 and CDR2 from the germline V gene are MNHEY and SMNVEV (reference sequence). This CDR3 region has 13 residues. Trimming left V 3 bases short and J 5 bases short, with 10 bases between. CDR3 region: CASSFGGGTEAFF. DNA for the CDR3: TGTGCCAGCAGTTTCGGAGGTGGAACTGAAGCTTTCTTT.

The rearrangement uses TRBV3-1 (or the pseudogene TRBV3-2) and TRBJ2-7, with 12 bases matching TRBD2. With 4 bases clipped from V and 5 bases from J, the junction kept 3 bases outside the gene matches. This CDR3 comprises 14 residues. Germline-derived CDR1 and CDR2 are LGHDT and YNNKEL (reference sequence). The CDR3 nucleotides read TGTGCCAGCAGCCTCCGGACTAGCGGGAACGAGCAGTACTTC. Residues: CASSLRTSGNEQYF.

The chain joins TRBV21-1 to TRBJ2-2; TRBD2 is the table's D call and was not checked against the DNA. TRBV21-1 is tagged as a pseudogene. The CDR3 covers 18 residues. CDR3: CASTAKEREDPNTGELFF. The CDR3, as DNA: TGTGCCAGCACCGCGAAGGAGCGGGAGGACCCGAACACCGGGGAGCTGTTTTTT.

The chain combines TRBV29-1 with TRBJ1-5; 8 positions agree with TRBD1. The CDR3 length is 13 residues. CDR1 is SQVTM and CDR2 is ANQGSEA in the germline V gene. The trim removed 4 bases at V and 9 bases at J, leaving 8 bases unmatched. The CDR3 sequence: CSVGARGQGPQHF. The CDR3 DNA reads as TGCAGCGTTGGGGCCAGGGGGCAGGGGCCCCAGCATTTT.

The chain has TRBV10-3 and TRBJ2-5; 13 nucleotides match TRBD2. The CDR3 sequence is 16 residues long. The trim removed 5 bases at V and 3 bases at J, leaving 6 bases unmatched. The germline CDR1 and CDR2 sequences are ENHRY and SYGVKD. CDR3 sequence (DNA): TGTGCCATCAGTACTGGGACTAGCGGGGAAGAAGAGACCCAGTACTTC. Its translation: CAISTGTSGEEETQYF.

The chain couples TRBV7-6 to TRBJ2-5; TRBD2 might be the D (5 bases). The germline V and J ends were trimmed by 1 base and 5 bases, with 20 bases remaining between them. Per germline, CDR1 SGHVS and CDR2 FNYEAQ. The CDR3 contains 17 residues. CDR3 DNA: TGTGCCAGCAGCTTAGGAGATGTGGGAGTGGGCGGGGAGACCCAGTACTTC. It specifies CASSLGDVGVGGETQYF.

This clone has only a few counts. The chain has TRBV7-2 and TRBJ2-7; a possible D gene is TRBD2 (5 bases). Germline loops: CDR1 SGHTA, CDR2 FQGNSA. CDR3 length equals 12 residues. Trimming pared 5 bases from V and 5 bases from J, leaving 10 bases between. As DNA, the CDR3 is TGTGCCAGCAGCCCCGGGGTTAACGAGCAGTACTTC. Translated, it gives CASSPGVNEQYF.